This T cell receptor beta chain was retrieved from a study of T cell responses to AZD1222 COVID-19 vaccine. Whole-study results and caveats: Among the donors, most were white British and more were female, and clonal diversity was possibly underestimated.

As to this clone: Its specificity is not known.

CDR3 size: 15 residues. The germline gives CDR1 SGHRS, CDR2 YFSETQ. V gave up 2 bases and J gave up 4 bases, with 15 bases separating them. Assay: immunoSEQ multiplex PCR; the TCRdb copy retains only in-frame clones and omits some. Of some 120,000 clones in the sample, 91% were seen once. The specimen was peripheral blood, collected on day 0 of AZD1222 vaccination. The V call is TRBV5-1, the J call TRBJ1-2; D is possibly TRBD1 (5 bases). The sequence was obtained from an adult in good health. The CDR3: CASSFSREFGYGYTF. The CDR3 region has the DNA TGCGCCAGCAGCTTTAGCAGGGAGTTCGGCTATGGCTACACCTTC.